The 31 T cell receptor beta chains in this list originate from one sample, sequenced in a study of T cell responses to AZD1222 COVID-19 vaccine. Data came from immunoSEQ multiplex PCR; TCRdb stores just in-frame clones and leaves some out. Among roughly 65,000 clones, about four fifths were seen once, and the ten largest hold over 10%. Sequences were derived from peripheral blood, sampled on day 0 of AZD1222 vaccination. These receptors all stem from an adult in good health.

The chain combines TRBV7-6 with TRBJ1-1; D perhaps matches TRBD1 (5 bases). This CDR3 region has 17 residues. The germline V gene encodes CDR1 SGHVS and CDR2 FNYEAQ. V lost 2 bases, J lost 0 bases, and 16 bases lay in between. The CDR3: CASSLIEGSRLNTEAFF. The CDR3 nucleotides read TGTGCCAGCAGCTTAATAGAGGGGTCTAGATTGAACACTGAAGCTTTCTTT. Looking up the rest from reference TRBV7-6 and TRBJ1-1 gives the full variable domain: GAGVSQSPRYKVTKRGQDVALRCDPISGHVSLYWYRQALGQGPEFLTYFNYEAQQDKSGLPNDRFSAERPEGSISTLTIQRTEQRDSAMYRCASSLIEGSRLNTEAFFGQGTRLTVV.

The chain employs TRBV20-1 and TRBJ2-7; a weak D match, TRBD1 (6 bases). Trimming shortened V by 3 bases and J by 1 base, and 13 bases separated the two germline ends. The CDR3 covers 14 residues. Germline CDR1 reads DFQATT; CDR2 reads SNEGSKA (reference sequence). The CDR3 loop is CSASGTGQSYEQYF. The CDR3 bases are TGCAGTGCTAGTGGGACCGGACAGTCCTACGAGCAGTACTTC.

This clone has only a few counts. The chain couples TRBV10-3 to TRBJ1-2; 9 bases fit TRBD1. J gave up 4 bases and V 4 bases, and 4 bases lay outside the gene matches. This CDR3 is built from 14 residues. From germline, CDR1 is ENHRY and CDR2 SYGVKD. As DNA, the CDR3 is TGTGCCATCAGTGGAGGACAGGGGTTCTATGGCTACACCTTC. Residues: CAISGGQGFYGYTF.

J is TRBJ2-3 and V is TRBV6-1; the match to TRBD2 covers 9 bases. Looked up from germline, CDR1 is MNHNS and CDR2 is SASEGT. The CDR3 consists of 17 residues. V gave up 1 base and J gave up 1 base; unmatched junction bases: 6. DNA for the CDR3: TGTGCCAGCAGTGAAGTGGGCGGGGGGGCCGGCACAGATACGCAGTATTTT. It encodes CASSEVGGGAGTDTQYF.

The chain combines TRBV10-2 with TRBJ1-5; D might be TRBD1 (5 bases). The CDR3 totals 13 residues. Germline V gives CDR1 WSHSY, CDR2 SAAADI. Trimming pared 10 bases from V and 1 base from J, leaving 11 bases between. CDR3 sequence reads: CATGGASNQPQHF. The CDR3, as DNA: TGCGCCACCGGTGGGGCAAGCAATCAGCCCCAGCATTTT.

This chain links TRBV6-4 with TRBJ2-1; 11 positions agree with TRBD2. The CDR3 is 16 residues long. Losses at the gene ends were 2 bases for V and 5 bases for J; bases not matched to a gene: 5. Germline V gene data show CDR1 as MRHNA and CDR2 as SNTAGT. This CDR3 reads CASSDEGTSGHNEQFF. CDR3 DNA: TGTGCCAGCAGTGACGAAGGGACTAGCGGCCACAATGAGCAGTTCTTC.

CDR3 nucleotides: TGCGCCAGCAGCTTGTTACTAGCGGGGGACTCCTACGAGCAGTACTTC. Translation: CASSLLLAGDSYEQYF. The V gene is TRBV5-1, the J gene TRBJ2-7; TRBD2 matches at 11 bases. The CDR3 contains 16 residues. Germline CDR1 SGHRS, CDR2 YFSETQ. With 1 base clipped from V and 0 bases from J, the junction kept 3 bases outside the gene matches.

The chain joins TRBV5-1 to TRBJ2-5; D is possibly TRBD2 (6 bases). Per germline, CDR1 SGHRS and CDR2 YFSETQ. The CDR3 covers 16 residues. V lost 0 bases to trimming and J lost 2 bases, with 14 bases between them. CDR3 nucleotides: TGCGCCAGCAGCTTGGGGGGCGCGGGGCCACAAGAGACCCAGTACTTC. Its protein product is CASSLGGAGPQETQYF. The complete variable domain, with remaining parts taken from reference TRBV5-1 and TRBJ2-5, reads KAGVTQTPRYLIKTRGQQVTLSCSPISGHRSVSWYQQTPGQGLQFLFEYFSETQRNKGNFPGRFSGRQFSNSRSEMNVSTLELGDSALYLCASSLGGAGPQETQYFGPGTRLLVL.

The rearrangement joins TRBV30 to TRBJ1-3; no firm D call. The V and J ends lost 5 bases and 1 base respectively, with 6 bases between them. The CDR3 covers 12 residues. Germline V gene lookup returns CDR1 GTSNPN and CDR2 SVGIG (reference sequence). CDR3 DNA: TGTGCCTGGGGGATATCTGGAAACACCATATATTTT. Residues: CAWGISGNTIYF.

J is TRBJ1-1 and V is TRBV7-8; D not certain. The CDR3 spans 13 residues. The V end lost 1 base, the J end lost 5 bases, and 8 bases lay between the germline ends. The germline CDR1 and CDR2 sequences are SGHVS and FQNEAQ. CDR3 loop: CASSLVGETEAFF. The DNA of the CDR3 is TGTGCCAGCAGCTTAGTCGGAGAAACTGAAGCTTTCTTT.

This clone was seen a few times. The chain links TRBV4-3 to TRBJ2-7; possibly TRBD1 or TRBD2 for D (5 bases each). Trimming cost V 3 bases and J 2 bases, with 11 bases left between them. This CDR3 is built from 14 residues. Germline V gives CDR1 LGHNA, CDR2 YSLEER. The CDR3 DNA reads as TGCGCCAGCAGCCAGTTCCGGGACGCCTACGAGCAGTACTTC. Translation: CASSQFRDAYEQYF.

The chain recombines TRBV5-6 with TRBJ1-6, with D perhaps TRBD1 (6 bases). The V gene's germline CDR1 is SGHDT and CDR2 YYEEEE. V was clipped by 2 bases and J by 5 bases, with 8 bases between them. CDR3 length: 14 residues. In DNA form, the CDR3 reads TGTGCCAGCAGCTTCCAGGGGAATAATTCACCCCTCCACTTT. Translating it yields CASSFQGNNSPLHF.

This chain joins TRBV7-8 and TRBJ1-5; 9 nucleotides agree with TRBD1. V gave up 2 bases and J gave up 5 bases; unmatched junction bases: 7. This CDR3 region has 16 residues. Per the germline V gene, CDR1 is SGHVS and CDR2 is FQNEAQ. CDR3 residues: CASSLSRDRAYQPQHF. In DNA, the CDR3 is TGTGCCAGCAGCTTAAGCAGGGACAGGGCGTATCAGCCCCAGCATTTT.

This rearrangement joins TRBV27 to TRBJ1-5; D uncertain. This CDR3 is built from 14 residues. Trimming pared 2 bases from V and 0 bases from J, leaving 5 bases between. Germline CDR1 reads MNHEY; CDR2 reads SMNVEV (reference sequence). The CDR3 region is CASSLGGSNQPQHF. For the CDR3, the DNA is TGTGCCAGCAGTTTAGGTGGTAGCAATCAGCCCCAGCATTTT.

The rearrangement uses TRBV15 and TRBJ1-2, with a weak D call TRBD1 (5 bases). Germline loops: CDR1 LNHNV, CDR2 YYDKDF (reference sequence). Trimming shortened V by 3 bases and J by 3 bases, and 11 bases separated the two germline ends. The CDR3 loop spans 14 amino acids. The DNA of the CDR3 is TGTGCCACCAGCAGTTTGACAGCAGACTATGGCTACACCTTC. Translating gives CATSSLTADYGYTF.

The chain has TRBV23-1 and TRBJ2-2; TRBD1 is a possible D gene (5 bases). TRBV23-1 is reported as an ORF; its role is uncertain. The length of the CDR3 is 17 residues. Between the trimmed V and J ends, which lost 2 bases and 5 bases, there was a span of 18 bases. CDR3 coding DNA: TGCGCCAGCAGTCAAATCCCGCCCAGGGTTGAAACCGGGGAGCTGTTTTTT. Translating gives CASSQIPPRVETGELFF.

The CDR3 protein is CASSPESGFGSPLHF. As DNA, the CDR3 is TGTGCCAGCTCACCAGAGTCAGGGTTCGGTTCACCCCTCCACTTT. The V gene is TRBV18, the J gene TRBJ1-6; TRBD1 is a possible D gene (5 bases). Germline CDR1 reads KGHSH; CDR2 reads LQKENI. Trimming stripped 2 bases from V and 9 bases from J, with 14 bases between. The CDR3 is 15 amino acids.

This chain links TRBV28 with TRBJ1-1; tentatively, D is TRBD1 (5 bases). Per germline, CDR1 MDHEN and CDR2 SYDVKM. The CDR3 is 14 amino acids. Trimming stripped 6 bases from V and 1 base from J, with 12 bases between. CDR3 loop: CASRQLTENTEAFF. In DNA, the CDR3 is TGTGCCAGCAGACAGCTGACAGAGAACACTGAAGCTTTCTTT.

This chain links TRBV5-4 with TRBJ1-6; no definite D call. Germline assignment: CDR1 SGHNT and CDR2 YYREEE (reference sequence). V was clipped by 4 bases and J by 8 bases, with 19 bases between them. This CDR3 comprises 16 residues. CDR3 DNA sequence: TGTGCCAGCAGCCCAAACCCGGACCGCCGCTATTCACCCCTCCACTTT. It yields the protein CASSPNPDRRYSPLHF. Together with reference TRBV5-4 and TRBJ1-6, the CDR3 gives the full variable domain: ETGVTQSPTHLIKTRGQQVTLRCSSQSGHNTVSWYQQALGQGPQFIFQYYREEENGRGNFPPRFSGLQFPNYSSELNVNALELDDSALYLCASSPNPDRRYSPLHFGNGTRLTVT.

V and J are TRBV29-1 and TRBJ1-1; 9 bases fit TRBD1. V dropped 5 bases and J dropped 5; count of bases not matched to a gene: 6. Germline lookup yields CDR1 SQVTM and CDR2 ANQGSEA. The CDR3 is 13 amino acids. CDR3 in DNA: TGCAGCGTTCGTACAGGGGGCCAGACTGAAGCTTTCTTT. Residues: CSVRTGGQTEAFF.

This chain links TRBV6-1 with TRBJ2-2; the D gene is possibly TRBD1 (6 bases). V was clipped by 2 bases and J by 0 bases, with 16 bases between them. The V gene's germline CDR1 is MNHNS and CDR2 SASEGT. This CDR3 spans 18 amino acids. The DNA of the CDR3 is TGTGCCAGCAGTGAATCTGTGGGGGACATTACGAACACCGGGGAGCTGTTTTTT. The encoded protein is CASSESVGDITNTGELFF.

This chain connects TRBV4-3 to TRBJ1-4; unclear D gene. CDR1 is LGHNA, CDR2 YSLEER, per germline. The V gene lost 0 bases and the J gene lost 14 bases, with 16 bases spanning the gap. CDR3 size: 14 residues. CDR3 sequence: CASSQEIEGGFLFF. Written as DNA, the CDR3 is TGCGCCAGCAGCCAAGAAATCGAGGGAGGCTTCCTGTTTTTT.

The rearrangement joins TRBV19 to TRBJ2-1; no clear D. Germline V gene sequence: CDR1 LNHDA, CDR2 SQIVND (reference sequence). With 0 bases removed from V and 5 bases from J, the gap between germline ends came to 20 bases. The CDR3 has 18 amino acids. The CDR3 here is CASSIDLRATAVDNEQFF. CDR3 DNA: TGTGCCAGTAGTATAGATCTTCGGGCTACCGCCGTTGACAATGAGCAGTTCTTC.

The chain is built from TRBV10-2 and TRBJ2-1; tentatively, D is TRBD1 (6 bases). The germline V and J ends were trimmed by 3 bases and 11 bases, with 8 bases remaining between them. Germline assignment: CDR1 WSHSY and CDR2 SAAADI. The CDR3 length is 11 residues. The CDR3 DNA is TGCGCCAGCAGTGACGGGACAAAGCAGTTCTTC. Protein: CASSDGTKQFF.

The V gene is TRBV7-3, the J gene TRBJ1-1; TRBD1 aligns across 8 bases. The length of the CDR3 is 13 residues. Germline V CDR1 and CDR2: SGHTA, FQGTGA. Trimming cost V 6 bases and J 4 bases; bases outside gene matches: 4. In DNA, the CDR3 is TGTGCCAGCAGGCAGGGGGCGGGCACTGAAGCTTTCTTT. Its translation is CASRQGAGTEAFF.

The count of this clone is one. This chain connects TRBV29-1 to TRBJ2-5; D gene ambiguous. There are 9 residues in the CDR3. Germline CDR1 reads SQVTM; CDR2 reads ANQGSEA. V was pared by 8 bases and J by 2 bases, with 3 bases between. The CDR3 DNA reads as TGCAGCTTACAAGAGACCCAGTACTTC. It encodes CSLQETQYF.

J is TRBJ2-7 and V is TRBV4-2; no reliable D call. CDR3 length: 15 amino acids. The V end lost 3 bases, the J end lost 3 bases, and 15 bases lay between the germline ends. Germline CDR1 and CDR2: LGHNA and YNFKEQ. The DNA for the CDR3 is TGTGCCAGCAGCCAGTCCTTGGGGATGATCTACGAGCAGTACTTC. Residues: CASSQSLGMIYEQYF.

V is TRBV5-1 and J is TRBJ1-5, with TRBD1 identical over 10 bases. V gave up 4 bases and J gave up 15 bases; unmatched junction bases: 13. In germline, CDR1 is SGHRS, CDR2 YFSETQ. The CDR3 consists of 14 residues. The CDR3 sequence is CASSLGTGVPLWHF. The CDR3 DNA reads as TGCGCCAGCAGCCTCGGGACAGGGGTCCCTTTATGGCATTTT.

J is TRBJ2-4 and V is TRBV6-2 or TRBV6-3, with 9 bases aligning to TRBD2. The CDR3 sequence is 15 residues long. V gave up 4 bases and J gave up 6 bases; unmatched junction bases: 7. Germline assignment: CDR1 MNHEY and CDR2 SVGEGT. The CDR3 DNA reads as TGTGCCAGCAGTTTGCGCAGCGGGGGGAGAAACATTCAGTACTTC. Translated: CASSLRSGGRNIQYF.

This chain uses TRBV19 with TRBJ2-7; a possible D gene is TRBD1 (5 bases). This CDR3 contains 13 residues. Looked up from germline, CDR1 is LNHDA and CDR2 is SQIVND (reference sequence). The V end was cut by 1 base, the J end by 3 bases, with 7 bases between. The CDR3 nucleotides are TGTGCCAGTAGTATAGGACAGAACTACGAGCAGTACTTC. Protein sequence: CASSIGQNYEQYF.

The chain couples TRBV18 to TRBJ2-7; the D is unclear. Trimming shortened V by 6 bases and J by 1 base, and 13 bases separated the two germline ends. The CDR3 runs 14 residues. CDR1 is KGHSH, CDR2 LQKENI, per germline. In nucleotides, the CDR3 is TGTGCCAGCTCCCCGGACGGTTTTTCCTACGAGCAGTACTTC. Translated, it gives CASSPDGFSYEQYF.